One and the same sample provided the 15 T cell receptor beta chains below, sequenced in a study of chemoradiotherapy in HPV16-positive cancers. The data were produced by immunoSEQ multiplex PCR, yet TCRdb's version contains in-frame clones alone and is incomplete. The data hold 9,500 to 15,000 clones, with 80% to 90% observed a single time. Sequences were derived from blood, sampled from a patient who underwent chemoradiotherapy. Receptors originate from a human donor with HPV-associated anogenital cancer.

The chain combines TRBV6-6 with TRBJ1-5, with D unresolved. Germline loops: CDR1 MNHNY, CDR2 SVGAGI (reference sequence). The V and J ends lost 6 bases and 9 bases respectively, with 12 bases between them. The CDR3 extends over 12 amino acids. In DNA form, the CDR3 reads TGTGCCAGCAGGGAGAATCCAGGGCCCCAGCATTTT. Translating it yields CASRENPGPQHF.

This chain links TRBV6-5 with TRBJ1-1; D is uncertain. Between the trimmed V and J ends, which lost 0 bases and 5 bases, there was a span of 13 bases. Germline CDR1 MNHEY, CDR2 SVGAGI. The CDR3 has 15 amino acids. CDR3 nucleotide sequence: TGTGCCAGCAGTTACTCGAGGGCGGCCAGAACTGAAGCTTTCTTT. Residues: CASSYSRAARTEAFF.

The V gene is TRBV7-2, the J gene TRBJ2-4, with 9 bases fitting TRBD2. Trimming removed 5 bases from V and 0 bases from J; junction bases left unmatched: 5. This CDR3 region has 16 residues. Germline CDR1 and CDR2: SGHTA and FQGNSA. CDR3 nucleotides: TGTGCCAGCAGCGGGCGGGGGGGTCTAGCCAAAAACATTCAGTACTTC. Its translation: CASSGRGGLAKNIQYF.

This rearrangement joins TRBV15 to TRBJ1-1, with 8 nucleotides matching TRBD1. The length of the CDR3 is 16 residues. Germline-derived CDR1 and CDR2 are LNHNV and YYDKDF (reference sequence). J lost 10 bases, V lost 1 base, and 14 bases had no gene match. CDR3 loop: CATSRGEQGGVSGAFF. The DNA for the CDR3 is TGTGCCACCAGCAGAGGAGAACAGGGGGGTGTATCGGGAGCTTTCTTT. The variable domain in full, with the rest retrieved from reference TRBV15 and TRBJ1-1, is DAMVIQNPRYQVTQFGKPVTLSCSQTLNHNVMYWYQQKSSQAPKLLFHYYDKDFNNEADTPDNFQSRRPNTSFCFLDIRSPGLGDTAMYLCATSRGEQGGVSGAFFGQGTRLTVV.

The chain has TRBV2 and TRBJ1-2, with D maybe TRBD1 (5 bases). The CDR3 spans 13 residues. Between the trimmed V and J ends, which lost 2 bases and 8 bases, there was a span of 12 bases. Germline V gives CDR1 SNHLY, CDR2 FYNNEI. The CDR3 spells CASSEIQAVGYTF. CDR3 nucleotide sequence: TGTGCCAGCAGTGAAATACAGGCGGTAGGCTACACCTTC. The full variable domain, its missing parts supplied by reference TRBV2 and TRBJ1-2, is EPEVTQTPSHQVTQMGQEVILRCVPISNHLYFYWYRQILGQKVEFLVSFYNNEISEKSEIFDDQFSVERPDGSNFTLKIRSTKLEDSAMYFCASSEIQAVGYTFGSGTRLTVV.

The gene calls are TRBV27 and TRBJ1-2; 7 bases fit TRBD1. The CDR3 totals 14 residues. CDR1 is MNHEY, CDR2 SMNVEV, per germline (reference sequence). V lost 6 bases, J lost 8 bases, and 12 bases stayed unmatched. This CDR3 reads CASSPLPGTAGYTF. Here the CDR3 DNA reads TGTGCCAGCAGCCCACTACCCGGGACAGCCGGCTACACCTTC.

The V gene is TRBV9, the J gene TRBJ1-1; D uncertain. The length of the CDR3 is 13 residues. Trimming cost V 0 bases and J 5 bases, with 8 bases left between them. The V gene's germline CDR1 is SGDLS and CDR2 YYNGEE. CDR3 loop: CASSVGALTEAFF. The CDR3 DNA follows: TGTGCCAGCAGCGTAGGCGCATTAACTGAAGCTTTCTTT.

Only a few counts were recorded for this clone. The chain combines TRBV7-9 with TRBJ2-1; maybe TRBD1 (6 bases). Trimming took off 4 bases at V and 8 bases at J, with 15 bases between the two ends. The CDR3 runs to 14 residues. Per the germline V gene, CDR1 is SEHNR and CDR2 is FQNEAQ (reference sequence). CDR3 protein: CASSSNRDIDEQFF. The CDR3 DNA reads as TGTGCCAGCAGCTCAAACAGGGATATCGATGAGCAGTTCTTC.

This clone was recorded once. The chain recombines TRBV9 with TRBJ2-4, with a tentative D call TRBD2 (5 bases). V lost 0 bases to trimming and J lost 0 bases, with 16 bases between them. Looked up from germline, CDR1 is SGDLS and CDR2 is YYNGEE. The CDR3 loop spans 18 amino acids. CDR3 DNA sequence: TGTGCCAGCAGCGTAGAACTAGTACAACCACTAGCCAAAAACATTCAGTACTTC. Residues: CASSVELVQPLAKNIQYF. Together with reference TRBV9 and TRBJ2-4, the CDR3 gives the full variable domain: DSGVTQTPKHLITATGQRVTLRCSPRSGDLSVYWYQQSLDQGLQFLIQYYNGEERAKGNILERFSAQQFPDLHSELNLSSLELGDSALYFCASSVELVQPLAKNIQYFGAGTRLSVL.

The chain carries TRBV7-6 and TRBJ2-6; the D gene is possibly TRBD1 (5 bases). The germline CDR1 and CDR2 sequences are SGHVS and FNYEAQ. The V end lost 2 bases, the J end lost 4 bases, and 9 bases lay between the germline ends. This CDR3 region has 15 residues. The CDR3 loop reads CASSLQGAGANVLTF. CDR3 in DNA: TGTGCCAGCAGCTTACAGGGTGCCGGGGCCAACGTCCTGACTTTC.

V gene TRBV19 combines with J gene TRBJ1-2; D is ambiguous. This CDR3 comprises 12 residues. CDR1 and CDR2 from the germline V gene are LNHDA and SQIVND (reference sequence). Trimming removed 6 bases from V and 4 bases from J, with 9 bases in between. The CDR3 region is CASSDGPYGYTF. The DNA for the CDR3 is TGTGCCAGTAGCGACGGCCCCTATGGCTACACCTTC.

The rearrangement links TRBV11-1 to TRBJ1-1, with D perhaps TRBD1 (6 bases). The CDR3 extends over 14 amino acids. In germline, CDR1 is SGHAT, CDR2 FQDESV (reference sequence). V was shortened by 5 bases and J by 6 bases, with 16 bases between the two germline ends. The CDR3 DNA follows: TGTGCCAGCAGCGCAGGGGACATTTGGTCTGAAGCTTTCTTT. It codes for CASSAGDIWSEAFF.

The chain couples TRBV2 to TRBJ1-6; D ambiguous. Trimming pared 6 bases from V and 9 bases from J, leaving 12 bases between. This CDR3 is built from 13 residues. Germline V gene sequence: CDR1 SNHLY, CDR2 FYNNEI. This chain's CDR3 is CASSSSEGSPLHF. The CDR3 coding sequence is TGTGCCAGCAGCTCCTCCGAAGGTTCACCCCTCCACTTT.

This clone came up once. This chain connects TRBV29-1 to TRBJ1-2; TRBD1 aligns across 12 bases. CDR3 length equals 14 residues. V shed 5 bases and J 7 bases; nucleotides not matched to a gene: 8. CDR1 is SQVTM, CDR2 ANQGSEA, per germline. CDR3 bases: TGCAGCGTTAACTGGGGACAGGGGGCTAGTGGCTACACCTTC. Amino acid sequence: CSVNWGQGASGYTF.

This rearrangement joins TRBV5-4 to TRBJ2-3; the D is unclear. The germline V and J ends were trimmed by 4 bases and 2 bases, with 8 bases remaining between them. Germline V gives CDR1 SGHNT, CDR2 YYREEE (reference sequence). CDR3 length equals 13 residues. CDR3 bases: TGTGCCAGCAGCCCTATTCACACAGATACGCAGTATTTT. This sequence encodes CASSPIHTDTQYF.